The 27 T cell receptor beta chains listed next were all sequenced from one sample in a study of blood T cell repertoires in COVID-19. Using immunoSEQ multiplex PCR, the repertoire was profiled, and TCRdb retains in-frame clones only, with some absent. The sample carries some 350,000 clones, almost 90% recorded once. Sequencing was carried out using peripheral blood. These receptors were obtained from a woman aged 70-85 years with COVID-19, enrolled during active disease.

The CDR3 protein is CASSLQSADTQYF. CDR3 bases: TGTGCCAGCAGTCTACAGAGTGCAGATACGCAGTATTTT. The V and J genes are TRBV2 and TRBJ2-3; unclear D gene. This CDR3 comprises 13 residues. V was shortened by 5 bases and J by 4 bases, with 10 bases between the two germline ends. Germline loops: CDR1 SNHLY, CDR2 FYNNEI.

The CDR3 nucleotides read TGTGCCAGCAGCCTTACCATTCTGACAGGGAATACCGGGGAGCTGTTTTTT. It translates to CASSLTILTGNTGELFF. The chain combines TRBV5-5 with TRBJ2-2, with TRBD1 matching 7 bases. Germline V CDR1 and CDR2: SGHKS, YYEKEE (reference sequence). After removal of 4 bases from V and 5 bases from J, the junction contained 14 bases not matched to a gene. The CDR3 extends over 17 amino acids.

V usage is TRBV7-2 and J usage is TRBJ1-2; 11 bases fit TRBD1. The CDR3 sequence is 14 residues long. J was trimmed by 8 bases and V by 2 bases; bases with no gene match: 4. From germline, CDR1 is SGHTA and CDR2 FQGNSA. In DNA, the CDR3 is TGTGCCAGCAGCTTACGGACAGGGGGCGGCGGCTACACCTTC. It encodes CASSLRTGGGGYTF.

This clone was recorded only once. The chain combines TRBV10-3 with TRBJ2-7, with D possibly matching TRBD1 (5 bases). The V gene lost 7 bases and the J gene lost 2 bases, with 12 bases spanning the gap. Germline values: CDR1 ENHRY, CDR2 SYGVKD. The CDR3 totals 13 residues. The CDR3 DNA sequence: TGTGCCATCACCCGAGTGGGGCCCTACGAGCAGTACTTC. This encodes CAITRVGPYEQYF.

To note about this clone: Other DNA sequences in this sample translate to the same CDR3. The chain joins TRBV27 to TRBJ2-7; D might be TRBD2 (7 bases). CDR3 length: 14 amino acids. Germline V gene lookup returns CDR1 MNHEY and CDR2 SMNVEV (reference sequence). Trimming took 6 bases from V and 2 from J, leaving 14 bases between them. CDR3 bases: TGTGCCAGCAGCCTAGGCGGGGGCCCCTACGAGCAGTACTTC. Its protein product is CASSLGGGPYEQYF.

This clone has more than one count but fewer than ten. The chain links TRBV29-1 to TRBJ1-2, with 7 bases that match TRBD1. J was trimmed by 6 bases and V by 8 bases; bases with no gene match: 3. This CDR3 is built from 10 residues. The germline V gene has CDR1 SQVTM and CDR2 ANQGSEA. CDR3 region: CSTRGNGYTF. In nucleotides, the CDR3 is TGCAGCACCAGGGGGAATGGCTACACCTTC.

The V gene is TRBV7-9, the J gene TRBJ2-7; TRBD1 agrees at 11 bases. J gave up 3 bases and V 3 bases, and 1 base lay outside the gene matches. Germline V gene data show CDR1 as SEHNR and CDR2 as FQNEAQ (reference sequence). CDR3 length equals 14 residues. DNA of the CDR3: TGTGCCAGCAGCTTCGGGACAGGGGGCTACGAGCAGTACTTC. It codes for CASSFGTGGYEQYF.

The table lists this clone with a few counts. V and J are TRBV30 and TRBJ1-4, with no clear D. Trimming took 4 bases from V and 0 from J, leaving 21 bases between them. Germline CDR1 is GTSNPN and CDR2 is SVGIG (reference sequence). The CDR3 consists of 18 residues. As DNA, the CDR3 is TGTGCCTGGATGAAAGACCCGGGAACCTTTGCAACTAATGAAAAACTGTTTTTT. Its protein is CAWMKDPGTFATNEKLFF.

The rearrangement links TRBV5-1 to TRBJ1-1; possible D gene TRBD1, 6 bases. The CDR3 consists of 12 residues. The germline V and J ends were trimmed by 1 base and 11 bases, with 12 bases remaining between them. Germline-derived CDR1 and CDR2 are SGHRS and YFSETQ. The CDR3 here is CASSLRAGGAFF. The CDR3 DNA reads TGCGCCAGCAGCTTGAGGGCGGGGGGCGCTTTCTTT.

This clone was observed a handful of times. The chain combines TRBV11-2 with TRBJ2-3, with TRBD2 identical over 9 bases. Germline CDR1 is SGHAT and CDR2 is FQNNGV. CDR3 length equals 17 residues. J was trimmed by 5 bases and V by 1 base; bases with no gene match: 10. The CDR3 region is CASSLGWRGGLGDTQYF. Written as DNA, the CDR3 is TGTGCCAGCAGCTTAGGATGGCGGGGGGGCCTTGGAGATACGCAGTATTTT.

The V gene is TRBV6-5, the J gene TRBJ1-6, with 8 bases aligning to TRBD1. CDR1 and CDR2 (germline): MNHEY, SVGAGI. The CDR3 extends over 13 amino acids. V gave up 7 bases and J gave up 7 bases; unmatched junction bases: 3. The CDR3 DNA reads as TGTGCCAGCACCAGGGGGCGAAATTCACCCCTCCACTTT. This encodes CASTRGRNSPLHF.

V and J are TRBV4-1 and TRBJ1-6; TRBD1 aligns across 7 bases. The V and J ends lost 0 bases and 8 bases, in that order; junction bases with no gene match: 7. This CDR3 contains 16 residues. CDR1 is MGHRA and CDR2 is YSYEKL in the germline V gene. CDR3: CASSQEGGQKDSPLHF. DNA for the CDR3: TGCGCCAGCAGCCAAGAAGGGGGCCAGAAGGATTCACCCCTCCACTTT.

The V and J genes are TRBV7-2 and TRBJ2-1; D might be TRBD2 (7 bases). Trimming cost V 2 bases and J 4 bases, with 12 bases left between them. Germline-derived CDR1 and CDR2 are SGHTA and FQGNSA. CDR3 length equals 15 residues. The CDR3 DNA reads as TGTGCCAGCAGCTTATCGGCGGGGGCTTACAATGAGCAGTTCTTC. Amino acids: CASSLSAGAYNEQFF. Together with reference TRBV7-2 and TRBJ2-1, the CDR3 gives the full variable domain: GAGVSQSPSNKVTEKGKDVELRCDPISGHTALYWYRQSLGQGLEFLIYFQGNSAPDKSGLPSDRFSAERTGGSVSTLTIQRTQQEDSAVYLCASSLSAGAYNEQFFGPGTRLTVL.

This clone was seen just once. The gene calls are TRBV28 and TRBJ1-1; D is possibly TRBD1 (6 bases). Germline V gene sequence: CDR1 MDHEN, CDR2 SYDVKM. The ends were cut back, 7 bases at V and 2 bases at J, with 17 bases in the middle. The CDR3 loop spans 15 amino acids. CDR3 sequence (DNA): TGTGCCAGCACCACACGACAGGCCCAAAACACTGAAGCTTTCTTT. This sequence encodes CASTTRQAQNTEAFF.

V is TRBV5-1 and J is TRBJ1-6; 8 bases are a match to TRBD1. Losses at the gene ends were 0 bases for V and 2 bases for J; bases not matched to a gene: 1. CDR3 length: 16 amino acids. Germline assignment: CDR1 SGHRS and CDR2 YFSETQ. This CDR3 is CASSLGQGTYNSPLHF. In DNA form, the CDR3 reads TGCGCCAGCAGCTTGGGACAGGGGACCTATAATTCACCCCTCCACTTT.

The chain is built from TRBV19 and TRBJ1-2; possibly TRBD1 for D (5 bases). This CDR3 has 15 amino acids. The V end lost 1 base, the J end lost 8 bases, and 17 bases lay between the germline ends. CDR1 is LNHDA, CDR2 SQIVND, per germline (reference sequence). The CDR3 protein is CASSIGRWPGYGYTF. The CDR3 DNA is TGTGCCAGTAGTATAGGCCGATGGCCAGGGTACGGCTACACCTTC.

This chain joins TRBV29-1 and TRBJ2-3, with 8 nucleotides matching TRBD2. Germline CDR1 is SQVTM and CDR2 is ANQGSEA. Unmatched junction bases numbered 9, after V lost 6 bases and J lost 1 base. This CDR3 has 15 residues. CDR3 in DNA: TGCAGCGTCGGACCCGGGCGGGGGGGCACAGATACGCAGTATTTT. It encodes CSVGPGRGGTDTQYF.

This chain joins TRBV9 and TRBJ1-2; 9 bases match TRBD1. After removal of 3 bases from V and 8 bases from J, the junction contained 11 bases not matched to a gene. The CDR3 runs to 15 residues. From germline, CDR1 is SGDLS and CDR2 YYNGEE. The CDR3 sequence is CASSEPGQGIKGYTF. In DNA, the CDR3 is TGTGCCAGCAGCGAACCGGGACAGGGCATTAAAGGCTACACCTTC.

This rearrangement joins TRBV5-8 to TRBJ1-6; TRBD1 matches at 7 bases. Trimming took 4 bases from V and 7 from J; bases not matched to a gene: 8. The CDR3 is made up of 15 amino acids. Germline values: CDR1 SGHTS, CDR2 YDEGEE. CDR3 bases: TGTGCCAGCAGCCACCTCCAGGGGGGAAATTCACCCCTCCACTTT. Translated: CASSHLQGGNSPLHF.

The chain combines TRBV7-3 with TRBJ2-3, with TRBD2 identical over 9 bases. This CDR3 comprises 14 residues. Per germline, CDR1 SGHTA and CDR2 FQGTGA. J lost 1 base, V lost 5 bases, and 1 base had no gene match. CDR3 residues: CASSPSGGTDTQYF. In DNA, the CDR3 is TGTGCCAGCAGCCCTAGCGGGGGCACAGATACGCAGTATTTT.

The chain has TRBV29-1 and TRBJ1-4, with 7 bases lining up with TRBD1. The V gene end was trimmed by 5 bases and the J gene end by 1 base; junction bases not matched to a gene: 7. CDR1 is SQVTM, CDR2 ANQGSEA, per germline. The CDR3 covers 15 residues. In DNA, the CDR3 is TGCAGCGTTACCGTCACAGGGGAAACTAATGAAAAACTGTTTTTT. Translating gives CSVTVTGETNEKLFF.

The V and J genes are TRBV28 and TRBJ1-1, with TRBD1 matching over 7 bases. The length of the CDR3 is 15 residues. Germline V CDR1 and CDR2: MDHEN, SYDVKM. Unmatched junction bases numbered 9, after V lost 5 bases and J lost 3 bases. CDR3 sequence: CASSQRPGQYTEAFF. The CDR3 bases are TGTGCCAGCAGTCAAAGACCGGGACAGTACACTGAAGCTTTCTTT.

The V gene is TRBV5-4, the J gene TRBJ1-4; 11 positions agree with TRBD1. This CDR3 is 15 amino acids long. The trim removed 4 bases at V and 4 bases at J, leaving 3 bases unmatched. In germline, CDR1 is SGHNT, CDR2 YYREEE (reference sequence). DNA of the CDR3: TGTGCCAGCAGCCGGGACAGGGGGGGTAATGAAAAACTGTTTTTT. As protein: CASSRDRGGNEKLFF.

The chain is built from TRBV5-1 and TRBJ2-3; TRBD1 matches at 9 bases. Germline V gene sequence: CDR1 SGHRS, CDR2 YFSETQ. There are 15 residues in the CDR3. Trimming at V came to 4 bases and at J to 1 base, leaving 4 bases not matched to a gene. The CDR3 here is CASSVRTGGTDTQYF. DNA for the CDR3: TGCGCCAGCAGCGTGCGGACAGGGGGCACAGATACGCAGTATTTT.

The chain couples TRBV18 to TRBJ2-7; a possible D gene is TRBD1 (6 bases). CDR1 is KGHSH and CDR2 is LQKENI in the germline V gene. Trimming took off 5 bases at V and 0 bases at J, with 11 bases between the two ends. The CDR3 contains 14 residues. The CDR3: CASSTGTTSYEQYF. The CDR3 nucleotides read TGTGCCAGCTCAACAGGGACAACCTCCTACGAGCAGTACTTC.

The chain uses TRBV10-1 and TRBJ1-6; tentatively, D is TRBD1 (6 bases). Per germline, CDR1 WNHNN and CDR2 SYGVQD (reference sequence). V was clipped by 6 bases and J by 10 bases, with 16 bases between them. The CDR3 has 14 amino acids. The DNA for the CDR3 is TGCGCCAGCAGCGCCGGGGGGCAAGGGTCACCCCTCCACTTT. It is translated as CASSAGGQGSPLHF.

This clone has only one observation. The V gene is TRBV28, the J gene TRBJ2-2; D is ambiguous. Germline lookup yields CDR1 MDHEN and CDR2 SYDVKM. The CDR3 sequence is 12 residues long. Trimming stripped 7 bases from V and 6 bases from J, with 9 bases between. This chain's CDR3 is CASTVSAGELFF. The CDR3, as DNA: TGTGCCAGCACGGTCTCGGCCGGGGAGCTGTTTTTT.